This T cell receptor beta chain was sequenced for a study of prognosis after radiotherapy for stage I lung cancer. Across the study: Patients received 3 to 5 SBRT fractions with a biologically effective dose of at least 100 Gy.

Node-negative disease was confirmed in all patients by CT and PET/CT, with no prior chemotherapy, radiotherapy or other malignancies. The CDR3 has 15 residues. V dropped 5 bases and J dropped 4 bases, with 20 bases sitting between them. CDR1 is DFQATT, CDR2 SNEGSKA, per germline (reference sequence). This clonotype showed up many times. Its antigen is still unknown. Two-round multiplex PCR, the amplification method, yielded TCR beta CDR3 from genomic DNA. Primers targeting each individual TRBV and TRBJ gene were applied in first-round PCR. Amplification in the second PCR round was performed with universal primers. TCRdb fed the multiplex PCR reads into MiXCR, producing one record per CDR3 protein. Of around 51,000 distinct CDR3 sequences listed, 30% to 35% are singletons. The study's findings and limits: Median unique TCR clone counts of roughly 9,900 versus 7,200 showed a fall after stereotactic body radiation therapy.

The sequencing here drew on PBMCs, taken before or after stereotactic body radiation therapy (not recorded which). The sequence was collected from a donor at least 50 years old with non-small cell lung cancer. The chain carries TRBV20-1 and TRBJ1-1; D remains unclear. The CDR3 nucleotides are TGCAGTGCTCGTTGGGAGAAGCATATTAGCACTGAAGCTTTCTTT. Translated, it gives CSARWEKHISTEAFF.